This TCR beta chain was captured in a study of T cell responses to AZD1222 COVID-19 vaccine. With respect to this clone: Other nucleotide sequences in the sample specify the same CDR3.

Germline loops: CDR1 MNHEY, CDR2 SMNVEV (reference sequence). CDR3 size: 11 residues. The V end was cut by 3 bases, the J end by 5 bases, with 4 bases between. Generated by immunoSEQ multiplex PCR, the TCRdb table keeps only in-frame clones and is missing some. Of 95,000 to 150,000 clones detected, more than 80% appear once; the ten largest clones hold 2.5% to 4%. This sequence originates from an adult in good health. The source material was peripheral blood, sampled on day 0 of AZD1222 vaccination. The V gene is TRBV27, the J gene TRBJ2-5, with no clear D. The CDR3 sequence: CASSLGETQYF. The CDR3 DNA is TGTGCCAGCAGTTTGGGTGAGACCCAGTACTTC.